These 9 T cell receptor beta chains originate from one sample sequenced in a study of blood T cell repertoires in COVID-19. Some clones are missing from TCRdb's copy, which holds only in-frame ones; the method was immunoSEQ multiplex PCR. This table holds about 230,000 clones, approximately 84% found once. Sequencing input: peripheral blood. Receptors were obtained from a middle-aged man with acute or convalescent COVID-19.

V usage is TRBV29-1 and J usage is TRBJ1-2, with D unresolved. The V gene's germline CDR1 is SQVTM and CDR2 ANQGSEA. The CDR3 runs 15 residues. V was trimmed by 0 bases and J by 4 bases, leaving 15 bases between them. The CDR3 protein is CSVEDTVLLSYGYTF. CDR3 DNA sequence: TGCAGCGTTGAAGACACAGTCCTTCTCTCCTATGGCTACACCTTC. Full variable domain (outside the CDR3, taken from reference TRBV29-1 and TRBJ1-2): SAVISQKPSRDICQRGTSLTIQCQVDSQVTMMFWYRQQPGQSLTLIATANQGSEATYESGFVIDKFPISRPNLTFSTLTVSNMSPEDSSIYLCSVEDTVLLSYGYTFGSGTRLTVV.

J is TRBJ2-7 and V is TRBV9; 10 positions match TRBD1. Losses at the gene ends were 3 bases for V and 7 bases for J; bases not matched to a gene: 7. Germline CDR1 reads SGDLS; CDR2 reads YYNGEE. The CDR3 sequence is 14 residues long. The CDR3 DNA is TGTGCCAGCAGCGGTCTGACAGGGGGCTTAGAGCAGTACTTC. It codes for CASSGLTGGLEQYF.

J is TRBJ2-1 and V is TRBV29-1, with D maybe TRBD1 (5 bases). Trimming shortened V by 4 bases and J by 3 bases, and 13 bases separated the two germline ends. Germline loops: CDR1 SQVTM, CDR2 ANQGSEA. The CDR3 has 14 residues. The CDR3 DNA is TGCAGCGTTGGAGCTAGGGGCTACTACAATGAGCAGTTCTTC. This sequence encodes CSVGARGYYNEQFF.

The chain carries TRBV5-4 and TRBJ2-1; possibly TRBD2 for D (6 bases). The V end lost 4 bases, the J end lost 5 bases, and 19 bases lay between the germline ends. Germline V lookup: CDR1 SGHNT, CDR2 YYREEE (reference sequence). This CDR3 is built from 16 residues. CDR3 in DNA: TGTGCCAGCAGCCCCCGGGGCGGGGCGATTAACAATGAGCAGTTCTTC. It specifies CASSPRGGAINNEQFF.

The V and J genes are TRBV13 and TRBJ2-2; D might be TRBD2 (6 bases). Germline CDR1 PRHDT, CDR2 FYEKMQ (reference sequence). Trimming stripped 6 bases from V and 8 bases from J, with 16 bases between. The CDR3 has 14 residues. The CDR3 nucleotides read TGTGCCAGCAGTTCTGGAGGGTCCGGAGGGGAGCTGTTTTTT. Translating gives CASSSGGSGGELFF.

A word on this clone: Other DNA sequences from this sample encode an identical CDR3 as well. This chain links TRBV5-1 with TRBJ1-1; D may be TRBD1 (5 bases). The germline V gene has CDR1 SGHRS and CDR2 YFSETQ. V lost 0 bases, J lost 2 bases, and 8 bases lay in between. The CDR3 extends over 14 amino acids. The CDR3 region is CASSLGQPNTEAFF. In DNA form, the CDR3 reads TGCGCCAGCAGCTTGGGACAGCCTAACACTGAAGCTTTCTTT.

This sequence joins TRBV3-1 (or the pseudogene TRBV3-2) and TRBJ2-2; D not certain. The CDR3 spans 15 residues. V gave up 1 base and J gave up 6 bases, with 12 bases separating them. Germline V gives CDR1 LGHDT, CDR2 YNNKEL (reference sequence). The CDR3 nucleotides are TGTGCCAGCAGCCAAGTTAAGGTTAGCCCCGGGGAGCTGTTTTTT. Translating it yields CASSQVKVSPGELFF.

This chain connects TRBV13 to TRBJ2-1; no definite D call. V was shortened by 0 bases and J by 6 bases, with 3 bases between the two germline ends. The germline CDR1 and CDR2 sequences are PRHDT and FYEKMQ (reference sequence). This CDR3 has 12 residues. The CDR3 DNA is TGTGCCAGCAGCTTAGGTCGCAATGAGCAGTTCTTC. Translation gives CASSLGRNEQFF.

The chain couples TRBV6-6 to TRBJ2-5; D is unclear. Germline V gives CDR1 MNHNY, CDR2 SVGAGI (reference sequence). The CDR3 contains 11 residues. The V and J ends lost 7 bases and 7 bases respectively, with 10 bases between them. In DNA, the CDR3 is TGTGCCAGCATCCGCTCGGGGACCCAGTACTTC. Its translation: CASIRSGTQYF.